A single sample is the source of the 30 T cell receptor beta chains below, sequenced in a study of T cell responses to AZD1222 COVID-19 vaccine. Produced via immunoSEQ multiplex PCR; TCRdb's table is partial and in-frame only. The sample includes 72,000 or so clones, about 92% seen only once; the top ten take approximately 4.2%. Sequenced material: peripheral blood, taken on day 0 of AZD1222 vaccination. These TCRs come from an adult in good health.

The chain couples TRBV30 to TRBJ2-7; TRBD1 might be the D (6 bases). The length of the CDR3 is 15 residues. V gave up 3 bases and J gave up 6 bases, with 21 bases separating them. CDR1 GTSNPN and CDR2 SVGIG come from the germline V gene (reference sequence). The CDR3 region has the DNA TGTGCCTGGAGACGAATACAGGGAGCTCTGGGCGAGCAGTACTTC. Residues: CAWRRIQGALGEQYF.

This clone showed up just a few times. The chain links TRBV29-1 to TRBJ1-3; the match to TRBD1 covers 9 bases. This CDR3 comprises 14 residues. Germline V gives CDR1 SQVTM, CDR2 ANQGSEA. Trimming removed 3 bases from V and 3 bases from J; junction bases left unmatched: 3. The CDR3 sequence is CSVEGQGFGNTIYF. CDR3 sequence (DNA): TGCAGCGTTGAGGGACAGGGCTTTGGAAACACCATATATTTT.

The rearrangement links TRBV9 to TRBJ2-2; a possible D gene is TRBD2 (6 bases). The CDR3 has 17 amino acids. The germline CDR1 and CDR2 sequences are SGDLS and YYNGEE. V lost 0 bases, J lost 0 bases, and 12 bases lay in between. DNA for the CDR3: TGTGCCAGCAGCGTAGTGGTTACTAGCTCGAACACCGGGGAGCTGTTTTTT. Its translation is CASSVVVTSSNTGELFF.

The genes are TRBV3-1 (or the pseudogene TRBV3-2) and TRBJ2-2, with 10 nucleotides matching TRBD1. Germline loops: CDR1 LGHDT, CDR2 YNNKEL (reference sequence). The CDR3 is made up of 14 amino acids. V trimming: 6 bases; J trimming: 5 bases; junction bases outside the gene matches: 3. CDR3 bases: TGTGCCAGCAGGGGGACAGGGGAAACCGGGGAGCTGTTTTTT. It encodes CASRGTGETGELFF.

The CDR3 reads CASRPTGPRAGELFF. CDR3 sequence (DNA): TGTGCCAGCAGACCCACCGGGCCCCGGGCCGGGGAGCTGTTTTTT. The chain joins TRBV9 to TRBJ2-2, with no clear D. Between the trimmed V and J ends, which lost 5 bases and 6 bases, there was a span of 17 bases. CDR1 and CDR2 from the germline V gene are SGDLS and YYNGEE. CDR3 length: 15 amino acids.

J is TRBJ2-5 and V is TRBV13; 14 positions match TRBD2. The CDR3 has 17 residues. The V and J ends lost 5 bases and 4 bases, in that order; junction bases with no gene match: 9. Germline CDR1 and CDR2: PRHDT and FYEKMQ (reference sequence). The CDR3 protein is CASSPRGTSGSVETQYF. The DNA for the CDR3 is TGTGCCAGCAGCCCGCGCGGGACTAGCGGGAGTGTAGAGACCCAGTACTTC.

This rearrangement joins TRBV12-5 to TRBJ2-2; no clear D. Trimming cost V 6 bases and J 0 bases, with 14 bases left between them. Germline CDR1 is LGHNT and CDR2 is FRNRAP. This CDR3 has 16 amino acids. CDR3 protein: CASGIFDSANTGELFF. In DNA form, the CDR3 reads TGTGCTAGTGGGATCTTCGACTCCGCGAACACCGGGGAGCTGTTTTTT.

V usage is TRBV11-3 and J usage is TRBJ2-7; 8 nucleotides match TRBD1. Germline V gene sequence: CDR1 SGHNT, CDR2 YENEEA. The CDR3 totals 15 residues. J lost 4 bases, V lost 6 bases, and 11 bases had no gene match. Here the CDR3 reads CASSLSQGALYEQYF. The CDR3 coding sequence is TGTGCCAGCAGTTTGTCTCAGGGGGCCCTGTACGAGCAGTACTTC.

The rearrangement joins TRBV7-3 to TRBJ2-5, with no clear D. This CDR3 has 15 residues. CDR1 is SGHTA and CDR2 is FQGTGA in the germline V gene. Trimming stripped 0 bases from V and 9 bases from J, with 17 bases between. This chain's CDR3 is CASSLTPRADEAQYF. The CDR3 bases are TGTGCCAGCAGCTTAACCCCCCGGGCGGATGAGGCCCAGTACTTC.

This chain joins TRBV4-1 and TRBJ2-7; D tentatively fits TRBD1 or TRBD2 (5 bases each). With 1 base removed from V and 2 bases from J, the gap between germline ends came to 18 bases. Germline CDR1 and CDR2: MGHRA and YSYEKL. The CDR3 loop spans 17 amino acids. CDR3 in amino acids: CASSQGGVVRTTYEQYF. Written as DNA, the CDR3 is TGCGCCAGCAGCCAAGGAGGGGTTGTCAGGACAACCTACGAGCAGTACTTC.

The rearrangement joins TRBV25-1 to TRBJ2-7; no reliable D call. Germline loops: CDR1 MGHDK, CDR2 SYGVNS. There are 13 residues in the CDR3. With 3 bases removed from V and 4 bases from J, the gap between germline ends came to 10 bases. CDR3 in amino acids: CASSETGGYEQYF. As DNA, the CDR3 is TGTGCCAGCAGTGAGACGGGTGGATACGAGCAGTACTTC.

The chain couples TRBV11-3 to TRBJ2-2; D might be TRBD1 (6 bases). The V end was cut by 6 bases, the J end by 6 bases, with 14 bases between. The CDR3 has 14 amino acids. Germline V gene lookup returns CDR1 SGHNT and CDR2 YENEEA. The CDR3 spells CASRYRVESGELFF. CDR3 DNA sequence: TGTGCCAGCAGATACAGGGTTGAGTCCGGGGAGCTGTTTTTT.

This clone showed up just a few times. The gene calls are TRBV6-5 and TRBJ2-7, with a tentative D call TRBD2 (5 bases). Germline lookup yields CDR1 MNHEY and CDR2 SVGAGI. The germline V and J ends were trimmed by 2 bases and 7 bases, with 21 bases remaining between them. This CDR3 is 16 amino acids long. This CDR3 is CASSYDPRKGVPEQYF. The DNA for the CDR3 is TGTGCCAGCAGTTACGACCCACGAAAGGGAGTCCCGGAGCAGTACTTC.

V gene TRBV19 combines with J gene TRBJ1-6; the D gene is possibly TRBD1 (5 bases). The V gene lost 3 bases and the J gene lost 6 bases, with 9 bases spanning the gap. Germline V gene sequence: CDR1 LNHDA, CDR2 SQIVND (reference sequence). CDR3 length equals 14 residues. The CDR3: CASSIGAANSPLHF. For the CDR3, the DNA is TGTGCCAGTAGTATTGGGGCGGCTAATTCACCCCTCCACTTT.

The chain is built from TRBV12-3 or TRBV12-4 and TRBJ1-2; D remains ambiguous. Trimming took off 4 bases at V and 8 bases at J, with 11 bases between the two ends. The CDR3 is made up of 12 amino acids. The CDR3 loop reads CASSWGDGGYTF. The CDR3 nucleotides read TGTGCCAGCAGTTGGGGAGATGGCGGCTACACCTTC.

CDR3 amino acids: CASASLANYGYTF. The CDR3 nucleotides read TGTGCCAGTGCTTCCTTAGCTAACTATGGCTACACCTTC. The chain couples TRBV19 to TRBJ1-2; unclear D gene. Germline V gene sequence: CDR1 LNHDA, CDR2 SQIVND (reference sequence). The CDR3 contains 13 residues. Trimming stripped 8 bases from V and 0 bases from J, with 10 bases between.

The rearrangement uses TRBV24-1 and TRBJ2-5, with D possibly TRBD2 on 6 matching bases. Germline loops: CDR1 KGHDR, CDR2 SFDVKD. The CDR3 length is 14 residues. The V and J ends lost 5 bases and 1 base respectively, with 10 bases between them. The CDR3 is CATSGGTFQETQYF. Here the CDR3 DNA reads TGTGCCACCAGTGGCGGGACTTTCCAAGAGACCCAGTACTTC.

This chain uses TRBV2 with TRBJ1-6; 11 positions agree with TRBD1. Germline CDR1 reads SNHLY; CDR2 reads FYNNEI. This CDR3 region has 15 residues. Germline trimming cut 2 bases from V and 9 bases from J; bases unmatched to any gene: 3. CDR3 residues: CASSERGQGASPLHF. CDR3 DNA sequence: TGTGCCAGCAGTGAAAGAGGACAGGGGGCTTCACCCCTCCACTTT.

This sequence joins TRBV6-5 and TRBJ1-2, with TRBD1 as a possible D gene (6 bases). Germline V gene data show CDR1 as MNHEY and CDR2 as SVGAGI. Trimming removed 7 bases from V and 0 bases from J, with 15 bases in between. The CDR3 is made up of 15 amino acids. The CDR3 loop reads CASTTDRISNYGYTF. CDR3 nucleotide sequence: TGTGCCAGCACCACAGACAGGATCTCTAACTATGGCTACACCTTC.

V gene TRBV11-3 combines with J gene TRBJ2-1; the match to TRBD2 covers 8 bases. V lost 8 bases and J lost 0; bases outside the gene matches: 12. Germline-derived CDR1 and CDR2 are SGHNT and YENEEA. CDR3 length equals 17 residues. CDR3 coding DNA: TGTGCCAGCTCCGGGGGGGCGCCCGGCTACTCCTACAATGAGCAGTTCTTC. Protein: CASSGGAPGYSYNEQFF. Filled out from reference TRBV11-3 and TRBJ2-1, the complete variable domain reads EAGVVQSPRYKIIEKKQPVAFWCNPISGHNTLYWYLQNLGQGPELLIRYENEEAVDDSQLPKDRFSAERLKGVDSTLKIQPAELGDSAVYLCASSGGAPGYSYNEQFFGPGTRLTVL.

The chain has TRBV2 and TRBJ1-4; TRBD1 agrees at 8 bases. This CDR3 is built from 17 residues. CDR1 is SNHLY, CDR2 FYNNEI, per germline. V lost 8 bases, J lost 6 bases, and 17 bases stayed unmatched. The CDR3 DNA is TGTGCCAGCGAAGAGGGGGGGGTTGGACAGGGAGATGAAAAACTGTTTTTT. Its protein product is CASEEGGVGQGDEKLFF.

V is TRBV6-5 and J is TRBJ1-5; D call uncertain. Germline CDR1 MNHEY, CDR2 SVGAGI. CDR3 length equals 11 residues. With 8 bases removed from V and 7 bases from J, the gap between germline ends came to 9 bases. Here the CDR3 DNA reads TGTGCCAGCGCAAGGATGCAGCCCCAGCATTTT. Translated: CASARMQPQHF.

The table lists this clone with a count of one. The CDR3: CASSPRWTEGYEQYF. The CDR3 DNA is TGTGCCAGCAGCCCTCGGTGGACCGAAGGCTACGAGCAGTACTTC. The chain links TRBV7-9 to TRBJ2-7; D not resolved. V shed 5 bases and J shed 3 bases, with 17 bases lying between them. CDR3 size: 15 residues. Germline V CDR1 and CDR2: SEHNR, FQNEAQ (reference sequence).

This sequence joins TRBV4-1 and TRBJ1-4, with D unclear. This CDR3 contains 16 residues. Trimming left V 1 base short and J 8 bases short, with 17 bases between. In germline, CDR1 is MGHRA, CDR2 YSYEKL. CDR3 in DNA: TGCGCCAGCAGCCAAGTTTATCGTACATCGAGGGAAAAACTGTTTTTT. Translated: CASSQVYRTSREKLFF.

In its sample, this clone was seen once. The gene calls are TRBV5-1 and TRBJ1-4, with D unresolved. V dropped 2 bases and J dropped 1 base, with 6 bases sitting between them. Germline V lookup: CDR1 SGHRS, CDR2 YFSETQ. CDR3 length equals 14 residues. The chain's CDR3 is CASSFGQTNEKLFF. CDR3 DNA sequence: TGCGCCAGCAGCTTTGGGCAAACTAATGAAAAACTGTTTTTT.

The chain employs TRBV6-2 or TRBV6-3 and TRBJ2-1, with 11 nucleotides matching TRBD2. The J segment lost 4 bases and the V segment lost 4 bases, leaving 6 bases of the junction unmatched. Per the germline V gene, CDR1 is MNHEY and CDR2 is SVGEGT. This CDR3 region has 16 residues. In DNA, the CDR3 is TGTGCCAGCAGTTCGACGGGACTAGCGGTGTACAATGAGCAGTTCTTC. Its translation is CASSSTGLAVYNEQFF.

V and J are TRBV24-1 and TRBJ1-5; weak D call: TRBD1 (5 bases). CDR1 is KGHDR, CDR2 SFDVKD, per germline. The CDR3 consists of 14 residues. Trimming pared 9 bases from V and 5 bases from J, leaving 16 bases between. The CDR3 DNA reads TGTGCCACCGTTAGGTCGGGGCGGCATCAGCCCCAGCATTTT. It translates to CATVRSGRHQPQHF.

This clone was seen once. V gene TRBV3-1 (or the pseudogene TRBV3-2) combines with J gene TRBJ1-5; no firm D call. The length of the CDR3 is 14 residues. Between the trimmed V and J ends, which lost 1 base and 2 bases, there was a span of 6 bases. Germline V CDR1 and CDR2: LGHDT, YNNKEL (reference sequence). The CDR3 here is CASSQGAGNQPQHF. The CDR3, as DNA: TGTGCCAGCAGCCAAGGGGCCGGCAATCAGCCCCAGCATTTT.

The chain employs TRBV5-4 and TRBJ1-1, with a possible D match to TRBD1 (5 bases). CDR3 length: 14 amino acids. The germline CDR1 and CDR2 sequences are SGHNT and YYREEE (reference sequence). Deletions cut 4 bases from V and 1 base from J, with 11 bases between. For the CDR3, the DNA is TGTGCCAGCAGCCCCGGGACGGGGAACACTGAAGCTTTCTTT. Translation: CASSPGTGNTEAFF.

CDR3 residues: CASSPEAQGRRYGYTF. In DNA, the CDR3 is TGTGCCAGCTCACCAGAGGCACAGGGGAGGAGGTATGGCTACACCTTC. The V gene is TRBV18, the J gene TRBJ1-2; 7 bases align to TRBD1. V lost 2 bases to trimming and J lost 5 bases; unmatched junction nucleotides: 11. Germline assignment: CDR1 KGHSH and CDR2 LQKENI. CDR3 size: 16 residues.